This T cell receptor beta chain emerged from a study of Graves' ophthalmopathy and Graves' hyperthyroidism. The TCR beta CDR3 regions underwent amplification from RNA transcripts. RT-PCR in the first round used HTBI primers; a second-round multiplex PCR followed. Using its own MiXCR run on the multiplex PCR reads, TCRdb lists one record per CDR3 protein. The data contain 650,000 to 900,000 distinct CDR3 sequences, 40% of them singletons. This clonotype has at least ten counts. CDR1 is SNHLY, CDR2 FYNNEI, per germline. The CDR3 has 13 residues. V dropped 5 bases and J dropped 3; count of bases not matched to a gene: 3.

Input material: peripheral blood. The chain joins TRBV2 to TRBJ2-5; 7 nucleotides match TRBD1. The receptor was isolated from an adult man with Graves' ophthalmopathy. CDR3 residues: CASSFQGEETQYF. CDR3 bases: TGTGCCAGCAGTTTTCAGGGGGAAGAGACCCAGTACTTC.